Given below is one T cell receptor beta chain in context. What this receptor recognizes is not known. No much larger clone exists at a distance of one base, and base qualities are not known. Unmatched junction bases come to 10, with V trimmed by 6 bases and J by 2 bases. The CDR1 and CDR2 encoded by the germline V gene are SGHRS and YFSETQ. The CDR3 numbers 16 residues from cysteine through phenylalanine. Of the read, only the CDR3 DNA is kept; its 48 bases are in frame from base 1. The sample's time point label, in plain terms: baseline before first vaccination. Samples from vaccinated people were obtained from the UK trials COV001 and COV002, which included a single-blind randomized controlled phase 2/3 trial of AZD1222 (ChAdOx1 nCoV-19) in healthy adults. For TCRbeta chain sequencing, PBMC samples were collected from trial participants at day 0 and at day 28 after the second dose. These data belong to a study of T cell responses to AZD1222 COVID-19 vaccine (dated by TCRdb to 2020 to 2022). Regarding the complete study: AZD1222 recipients given second doses at about 4 weeks or at about 12 weeks were pooled, since spike-specific TCR depth and breadth were not found to differ between the two schedules. Trial participants were enrolled by age into subgroups of 18-55, 56-69 and 70-plus years, and 148, 28 and 57 TCR-sequenced participants, respectively, were included in these subgroups. TCR sequencing was performed for fewer than 250 trial participants, of whom around 200 were given two doses of AZD1222 and around 26 were given two doses of MenACWY control vaccine. Study-wide conclusions, independent of this receptor: Reportedly, close to half of the unique spike-specific TCRs recognized epitopes lying outside the regions that are mutated in the B.1.351 and B.1.1.7 variants. After two AZD1222 doses, both the breadth and the depth of spike-specific TCRs were significantly higher than at day 0 and than in MenACWY recipients. Conclusions about previously exposed vaccinees were limited because only six AZD1222 recipients were SARS-CoV-2 seropositive at baseline. Because no samples from the day 14 peak response were available, repertoires could be characterized only after the peak T cell response. The 56-69-year group was small, and its depth increase did not reach significance, likely because of low power. The whole spike protein was spanned by vaccine-associated CD4 TCRs, and dominant responses were seen in regions 160-218 and 743-854. Participants were mostly white British, with more females than males. The authors suggested clonal diversity may have been underestimated.

The CDR3 regions of human TCRbeta chains were subjected to immunosequencing. In the original analysis: Repertoire TCRs were matched against a reference library of SARS-CoV-2-specific TCRs generated with the MIRA antigen-specificity platform. Breadth was defined as the fraction of unique TCRs that were SARS-CoV-2-associated, and depth was defined as the fraction of total T cells that were SARS-CoV-2-associated. Using the MIRA data, each spike-specific TCR was mapped to the spike region that the TCR reacts to and placed in a CD4 or CD8 class. Log10-transformed breadth and depth values were compared by one-way ANOVA with Sidak's multiple comparisons tests. TCRdb took this table from immuneACCESS and kept in-frame rearrangements with V and J called. Such tables lack part of the clones; where checked against another copy, unresolved V genes explain under half of the gap, and the rest is unexplained. The DNA gave D and trimming, while V, J and clone size come from that table. A total of just over 60,000 clones appear in this sample, around 75% of them only once. Of the sample, 11% to 15% falls within the top ten clones.

The receptor's source is an adult in good health. The input for sequencing was peripheral blood, taken on day 0 of AZD1222 vaccination. The rearrangement joined TRBV5-1 to TRBJ2-2; TRBD2 aligns with 7 central bases. CDR3 protein: CASISTGLQNTGELFF. The DNA sequence is given as TGCGCCAGCATCTCCACGGGACTACAAAACACCGGGGAGCTGTTTTTT.